This passage covers 27 T cell receptor beta chains from one sample sequenced in a study of CD8 T cells in Susac syndrome. Random hexamers were used to reverse transcribe an amount of roughly 0.45 to 1 ug RNA. TCRdb re-analysed the immunoSEQ multiplex PCR reads in MiXCR, keeping a single row per CDR3 protein. The sample consists of approximately 100,000 distinct CDR3 sequences, around 94% of them appearing once. Sequenced material: CD8+ T cells from PBMCs. The receptors were sampled from a human donor with Susac syndrome.

The chain links TRBV24-1 to TRBJ2-2; D ambiguous. This CDR3 has 17 amino acids. CDR1 is KGHDR, CDR2 SFDVKD, per germline. Trimming pared 4 bases from V and 11 bases from J, leaving 25 bases between. In nucleotides, the CDR3 is TGTGCCACCAGTGAACGGGCAACCCACCAAGTACGAAATGAGCTGTTTTTT. This codes for CATSERATHQVRNELFF.

The rearrangement joins TRBV18 to TRBJ2-2; D remains unclear. CDR1 and CDR2 from the germline V gene are KGHSH and LQKENI. This CDR3 contains 15 residues. Trimming shortened V by 0 bases and J by 4 bases, and 9 bases separated the two germline ends. CDR3 sequence: CASSPPAAPTGELFF. The CDR3 bases are TGTGCCAGCTCACCACCGGCAGCCCCCACCGGGGAGCTGTTTTTT.

The gene calls are TRBV5-1 and TRBJ1-1, with D perhaps matching TRBD1 (6 bases). The CDR3 sequence is 15 residues long. Germline loops: CDR1 SGHRS, CDR2 YFSETQ. Trimming took 3 bases from V and 0 from J, leaving 12 bases between them. In DNA form, the CDR3 reads TGCGCCAGCAGCTACAGAGACAGGCTGAACACTGAAGCTTTCTTT. Translated: CASSYRDRLNTEAFF.

The V call is TRBV9, the J call TRBJ1-2, with D perhaps matching TRBD1 (6 bases). V lost 3 bases and J 6 bases, leaving 18 bases between the germline ends. This CDR3 contains 15 residues. Germline V lookup: CDR1 SGDLS, CDR2 YYNGEE. CDR3 coding DNA: TGTGCCAGCAGCGAGCCGGCGGGGGGGCCCCATGGCTACACCTTC. Its protein is CASSEPAGGPHGYTF.

The chain joins TRBV6-6 to TRBJ2-1, with TRBD1 identical over 9 bases. The germline gives CDR1 MNHNY, CDR2 SVGAGI (reference sequence). The junction had 14 bases not matched to a gene; V was cut back by 5 bases and J by 15 bases. The CDR3 consists of 14 residues. CDR3 residues: CASSPERSAGQGFF. The CDR3, as DNA: TGTGCCAGCAGTCCCGAGCGGTCGGCGGGACAGGGGTTCTTC.

V gene TRBV7-9 combines with J gene TRBJ2-7, with D perhaps being TRBD1 or TRBD2 (5 bases each). CDR1 is SEHNR and CDR2 is FQNEAQ in the germline V gene (reference sequence). CDR3 length: 16 residues. The V and J ends lost 5 bases and 0 bases respectively, with 17 bases between them. CDR3 DNA: TGTGCCAGCAGCCCAGTCCGGGGCCCTTTCTCCTACGAGCAGTACTTC. Its translation is CASSPVRGPFSYEQYF.

This sequence joins TRBV20-1 and TRBJ2-7; the D gene could be TRBD1 or TRBD2 (5 bases each). The germline CDR1 and CDR2 sequences are DFQATT and SNEGSKA (reference sequence). This CDR3 region has 11 residues. Trimming shortened V by 7 bases and J by 3 bases, and 10 bases separated the two germline ends. CDR3 in DNA: TGCAGTGTGCCAGGGAGCTACGAGCAGTACTTC. Translating gives CSVPGSYEQYF.

The chain joins TRBV2 to TRBJ2-7; 8 bases agree with TRBD2. The germline CDR1 and CDR2 sequences are SNHLY and FYNNEI. V gave up 8 bases and J gave up 2 bases; unmatched junction bases: 2. This CDR3 comprises 12 residues. DNA for the CDR3: TGTGCCAGCTCCGGGGGGGCCTACGAGCAGTACTTC. Amino acid sequence: CASSGGAYEQYF. The full variable domain, in which reference TRBV2 and TRBJ2-7 provide the parts outside the CDR3, is EPEVTQTPSHQVTQMGQEVILRCVPISNHLYFYWYRQILGQKVEFLVSFYNNEISEKSEIFDDQFSVERPDGSNFTLKIRSTKLEDSAMYFCASSGGAYEQYFGPGTRLTVT.

J is TRBJ1-2 and V is TRBV29-1, with D perhaps TRBD1 (6 bases). Germline-derived CDR1 and CDR2 are SQVTM and ANQGSEA. Trimming left V 4 bases short and J 3 bases short, with 12 bases between. The CDR3 is made up of 13 amino acids. The DNA for the CDR3 is TGCAGCGTTGTTACAGGGTATGACTATGGCTACACCTTC. It encodes CSVVTGYDYGYTF.

This chain uses TRBV5-6 with TRBJ1-1, with 8 bases lining up with TRBD1. After removal of 7 bases from V and 2 bases from J, the junction contained 7 bases not matched to a gene. Germline V CDR1 and CDR2: SGHDT, YYEEEE. The CDR3 sequence is 14 residues long. CDR3 in DNA: TGTGCCAGCCGAGAGACAGGGGCCAACACTGAAGCTTTCTTT. It specifies CASRETGANTEAFF.

A single count supports this clonotype. This rearrangement joins TRBV13 to TRBJ2-5; 10 nucleotides agree with TRBD2. The CDR3 is 15 amino acids. Germline V gene sequence: CDR1 PRHDT, CDR2 FYEKMQ (reference sequence). The V and J ends lost 3 bases and 4 bases, in that order; junction bases with no gene match: 5. CDR3 nucleotide sequence: TGTGCCAGCAGCTTGAGCGGGGGGGCCGGAGAGACCCAGTACTTC. It is translated as CASSLSGGAGETQYF.

This sequence joins TRBV11-2 and TRBJ2-1; a possible D gene is TRBD2 (6 bases). The CDR3 has 12 residues. Germline CDR1 reads SGHAT; CDR2 reads FQNNGV. V shed 6 bases and J shed 6 bases, with 9 bases lying between them. The CDR3 DNA reads TGTGCCAGCAGTCCGGAGGGCAATGAGCAGTTCTTC. As protein: CASSPEGNEQFF.

V is TRBV5-1 and J is TRBJ1-1; D is undetermined. The CDR3 has 13 residues. Deletions cut 5 bases from V and 0 bases from J, with 8 bases between. CDR1 is SGHRS and CDR2 is YFSETQ in the germline V gene. The DNA for the CDR3 is TGCGCCAGCAGGGCAGGAGTGAACACTGAAGCTTTCTTT. This sequence encodes CASRAGVNTEAFF.

In the case of this clonotype: One end of the junction does not line up with germline, which may come from a read error. CDR3 sequence: CASSLGTGTYEQYF. Written as DNA, the CDR3 is TGTGCCAGCAGCCTCGGGACAGGGACCTACGAGCAGTACTTC. The gene calls are TRBV5-1 and TRBJ2-7; 9 bases are shared with TRBD1. The CDR3 sequence is 14 residues long. Germline V gives CDR1 SGHRS, CDR2 YFSETQ.

This clonotype appeared once. This chain joins TRBV2 and TRBJ2-7; D call uncertain. This CDR3 has 12 residues. Trimming stripped 3 bases from V and 9 bases from J, with 12 bases between. Germline CDR1 SNHLY, CDR2 FYNNEI. The CDR3 loop is CASSETQLGQYF. As DNA, the CDR3 is TGTGCCAGCAGTGAGACCCAGCTGGGGCAGTACTTC.

This chain joins TRBV6-1 and TRBJ1-5; tentatively, D is TRBD1 (5 bases). The CDR3 runs 16 residues. CDR1 is MNHNS and CDR2 is SASEGT in the germline V gene. V lost 8 bases and J lost 3, with 20 bases in between. CDR3 in DNA: TGTGCCAGCCGCGAGGGGCCGACAGTCTTCAATCAGCCCCAGCATTTT. Translation: CASREGPTVFNQPQHF.

The genes are TRBV14 and TRBJ2-1; D might be TRBD2 (6 bases). The CDR3 is 12 residues long. Deletions cut 1 base from V and 10 bases from J, with 8 bases between. CDR1 SGHDN and CDR2 FVKESK come from the germline V gene. CDR3 protein: CASSQGSGEQFF. The CDR3 nucleotides read TGTGCCAGCAGCCAAGGGAGCGGGGAGCAGTTCTTC.

V is TRBV6-5 and J is TRBJ2-1; the match to TRBD2 covers 13 bases. CDR1 MNHEY and CDR2 SVGAGI come from the germline V gene. This CDR3 has 15 residues. The junction had 5 bases not matched to a gene; V was cut back by 6 bases and J by 6 bases. DNA of the CDR3: TGTGCCAGCAGCACTGGGACTAGCGGGGTCAATGAGCAGTTCTTC. It specifies CASSTGTSGVNEQFF.

The chain has TRBV6-1 and TRBJ2-3, with D possibly matching TRBD2 (6 bases). This CDR3 has 16 residues. Per the germline V gene, CDR1 is MNHNS and CDR2 is SASEGT. Trimming removed 5 bases from V and 4 bases from J, with 19 bases in between. The CDR3 DNA reads as TGTGCCAGCAGTCTTTCTATGGGGACTTACTCAGATACGCAGTATTTT. Translated: CASSLSMGTYSDTQYF.

This clonotype has just one count. This sequence joins TRBV5-6 and TRBJ2-6; 7 nucleotides match TRBD1. The CDR3 has 17 amino acids. In germline, CDR1 is SGHDT, CDR2 YYEEEE. V shed 3 bases and J 5 bases; nucleotides not matched to a gene: 11. The CDR3 here is CASSYRDSPVRANVLTF. Written as DNA, the CDR3 is TGTGCCAGCAGCTACCGGGACAGCCCAGTGAGGGCCAACGTCCTGACTTTC.

The chain joins TRBV4-1 to TRBJ1-5, with D uncertain. The V gene lost 4 bases and the J gene lost 5 bases, with 15 bases spanning the gap. Germline V lookup: CDR1 MGHRA, CDR2 YSYEKL. The CDR3 length is 15 residues. This CDR3 reads CASSPDMSVYQPQHF. As DNA, the CDR3 is TGCGCCAGCAGCCCAGACATGAGTGTGTATCAGCCCCAGCATTTT.

J is TRBJ2-5 and V is TRBV12-5; a weak D match, TRBD2 (5 bases). CDR1 and CDR2 from the germline V gene are LGHNT and FRNRAP. V lost 7 bases and J 4 bases, leaving 13 bases between the germline ends. There are 13 residues in the CDR3. The CDR3 region has the DNA TGTGCTAGTGACTGGAGCGAGGGAGAGACCCAGTACTTC. Its translation is CASDWSEGETQYF.

The rearrangement links TRBV5-4 to TRBJ1-1; D gene ambiguous. The CDR3 has 12 residues. The V gene's germline CDR1 is SGHNT and CDR2 YYREEE (reference sequence). Trimming took off 4 bases at V and 10 bases at J, with 14 bases between the two ends. The CDR3 spells CASSPRGVGAFF. The CDR3 DNA reads TGTGCCAGCAGCCCCCGTGGGGTTGGAGCTTTCTTT. The full variable domain, its missing parts supplied by reference TRBV5-4 and TRBJ1-1, is ETGVTQSPTHLIKTRGQQVTLRCSSQSGHNTVSWYQQALGQGPQFIFQYYREEENGRGNFPPRFSGLQFPNYSSELNVNALELDDSALYLCASSPRGVGAFFGQGTRLTVV.

This chain uses TRBV9 with TRBJ2-7, with D possibly TRBD1 on 6 matching bases. The CDR3 is made up of 15 amino acids. The germline CDR1 and CDR2 sequences are SGDLS and YYNGEE. V was pared by 3 bases and J by 3 bases, with 16 bases between. The CDR3 reads CASSASQGLLYEQYF. The CDR3 DNA reads as TGTGCCAGCAGCGCATCTCAGGGGCTACTCTACGAGCAGTACTTC.

J is TRBJ2-3 and V is TRBV12-3 or TRBV12-4, with TRBD2 identical over 10 bases. There are 15 residues in the CDR3. Unmatched junction bases numbered 7, after V lost 7 bases and J lost 3 bases. CDR3 bases: TGTGCCAGCAATCCTAGCGGGGGACGGACAGATACGCAGTATTTT. The encoded protein is CASNPSGGRTDTQYF.

Only a few counts were recorded for this clonotype. The rearrangement links TRBV9 to TRBJ2-7; 7 nucleotides agree with TRBD1. Unmatched junction bases numbered 3, after V lost 3 bases and J lost 9 bases. The CDR3 contains 11 residues. CDR1 and CDR2 from the germline V gene are SGDLS and YYNGEE. CDR3 in amino acids: CASSGGQAQYF. CDR3 in DNA: TGTGCCAGCAGCGGCGGACAGGCGCAGTACTTC.

This clonotype was seen only once. The V and J genes are TRBV4-1 and TRBJ2-5; TRBD2 aligns across 11 bases. The ends lost 5 bases at V and 0 bases at J; junction bases unmatched: 11. The CDR3 spans 18 residues. Germline loops: CDR1 MGHRA, CDR2 YSYEKL. The CDR3 DNA reads TGCGCCAGCAGCTCCGGGACTAGCGGCATCCCGTACCAAGAGACCCAGTACTTC. Encoded protein: CASSSGTSGIPYQETQYF.